This T cell receptor beta chain is drawn from a study of blood T cell repertoires in COVID-19. About the research overall: Spain, Italy and the United States supplied samples that represented acute and convalescent COVID-19. Sources were T cells, B-cell-depleted T cells, or PBMCs; the material itself was cDNA or gDNA.

Original processing methods: Amplification of reference gene primers was used by the study to estimate nucleated cell counts. The table came from immunoSEQ multiplex PCR; TCRdb's copy has only in-frame clones and leaves some out. The D gene and trimming were derived from the DNA, and the V and J assignments and clone size from that table. Of about 74,000 clones listed, roughly 84% are singletons. Germline V gives CDR1 MNHEY, CDR2 SVGAGI. V lost 6 bases to trimming and J lost 4 bases; unmatched junction nucleotides: 11. The CDR3 contains 15 residues. This chain connects TRBV6-5 to TRBJ2-5, with 7 bases fitting TRBD1. The sequenced sample consisted of peripheral blood. This TCR came from a man aged 65 to 85 with active or convalescent COVID-19. CDR3 DNA sequence: TGTGCCAGCAGAGTAGGGGCCAGGGGGATAGAGACCCAGTACTTC. This translates into CASRVGARGIETQYF.